Listed below are T cell receptor beta chains from one sample, sequenced in a study of vaccination effects on CD4 cells after COVID-19. No antigen is known for these receptors. TCRdb keeps only in-frame clones here, not all; method: immunoSEQ multiplex PCR. This repertoire shows 20,000 to 25,000 clones, 70% to 80% found once; its top ten account for around 12%. The specimen comprised CD4+ T cells from PBMCs cultured with HCoV-OC43 spike peptides, sampled before COVID-19 vaccination. The receptors come from a human donor who received a COVID-19 vaccine. Both conserved end residues are part of each CDR3. Each record gives: V gene, clone size, J gene, D gene, CDR3 protein, CDR3 DNA. A D gene is named only where the DNA matches it firmly. Rows give clone size only sometimes, using once, few, many, or a class for an expanded clone.

v_call: TRBV7-2; clone_size: few; j_call: TRBJ2-5; d_call: TRBD2; cdr3_aa: CASSLGASGGALETQYF; cdr3_nt: TGTGCCAGCAGCTTAGGGGCTAGCGGGGGGGCCCTGGAGACCCAGTACTTC
v_call: TRBV27; clone_size: few; j_call: TRBJ2-7; d_call: .; cdr3_aa: CASSLRVTYEQYF; cdr3_nt: TGTGCCAGCAGTTTACGGGTGACCTACGAGCAGTACTTC
v_call: TRBV18; clone_size: .; j_call: TRBJ2-7; d_call: .; cdr3_aa: CASSPPGIYEQYF; cdr3_nt: TGTGCCAGCTCACCTCCAGGGATTTACGAGCAGTACTTC
v_call: TRBV19; clone_size: .; j_call: TRBJ2-3; d_call: TRBD2; cdr3_aa: CASTPRGLAEAETQYF; cdr3_nt: TGTGCCAGTACCCCACGAGGACTAGCTGAAGCGGAAACGCAGTATTTT
v_call: TRBV6-1; clone_size: few; j_call: TRBJ2-1; d_call: .; cdr3_aa: CASSESLVEQFF; cdr3_nt: TGTGCCAGCAGTGAAAGTCTCGTAGAGCAGTTCTTC
v_call: TRBV30; clone_size: .; j_call: TRBJ2-3; d_call: .; cdr3_aa: CAWSKNRGTDTQYF; cdr3_nt: TGTGCCTGGAGCAAGAACCGGGGCACAGATACGCAGTATTTT
v_call: TRBV19; clone_size: .; j_call: TRBJ1-4; d_call: TRBD1; cdr3_aa: CASGRGGQGTFDSEKLFF; cdr3_nt: TGTGCCAGTGGGAGGGGAGGACAGGGAACTTTTGACAGTGAAAAACTGTTTTTT
v_call: TRBV6-5; clone_size: .; j_call: TRBJ1-2; d_call: .; cdr3_aa: CASSYHNRAPYGYTF; cdr3_nt: TGTGCCAGCAGTTACCACAACAGGGCCCCCTATGGCTACACCTTC
v_call: TRBV29-1; clone_size: .; j_call: TRBJ2-3; d_call: .; cdr3_aa: CSVSTGDSLTDTQYF; cdr3_nt: TGCAGCGTTTCTACGGGGGACAGCCTCACAGATACGCAGTATTTT
v_call: TRBV23-1; clone_size: .; j_call: TRBJ1-6; d_call: TRBD1; cdr3_aa: CASRQTGAPLHF; cdr3_nt: TGCGCCAGCAGACAAACAGGGGCACCCCTCCACTTT
v_call: TRBV21-1; clone_size: .; j_call: TRBJ1-1; d_call: .; cdr3_aa: CASSPRSGGGSEAFF; cdr3_nt: TGTGCCAGCAGCCCTCGTTCCGGGGGTGGGTCTGAAGCTTTCTTT
v_call: TRBV10-3; clone_size: .; j_call: TRBJ2-2; d_call: TRBD1; cdr3_aa: CAIRMTGADTGELFF; cdr3_nt: TGTGCCATCAGAATGACAGGGGCGGACACCGGGGAGCTGTTTTTT
v_call: TRBV3-1/TRBV3-2; clone_size: .; j_call: TRBJ2-2; d_call: .; cdr3_aa: CASSQMNTGELFF; cdr3_nt: TGTGCCAGCAGCCAAATGAACACCGGGGAGCTGTTTTTT
v_call: TRBV20-1; clone_size: .; j_call: TRBJ2-5; d_call: .; cdr3_aa: CSASGLKATQYF; cdr3_nt: TGCAGTGCTAGTGGATTAAAGGCGACCCAGTACTTC
v_call: TRBV5-1; clone_size: few; j_call: TRBJ2-5; d_call: TRBD1; cdr3_aa: CASSTGQGTETQYF; cdr3_nt: TGCGCCAGCAGCACCGGACAGGGGACGGAGACCCAGTACTTC
v_call: TRBV6-1; clone_size: few; j_call: TRBJ1-5; d_call: .; cdr3_aa: CASSSQGSAYQPQHF; cdr3_nt: TGTGCCAGCAGTTCTCAGGGGAGCGCCTATCAGCCCCAGCATTTT
v_call: TRBV30; clone_size: .; j_call: TRBJ2-1; d_call: TRBD1; cdr3_aa: CAWSLQGAVNEQFF; cdr3_nt: TGTGCCTGGAGCCTACAGGGGGCGGTCAATGAGCAGTTCTTC
v_call: TRBV2; clone_size: .; j_call: TRBJ2-1; d_call: TRBD1; cdr3_aa: CASSESGTAEQFF; cdr3_nt: TGTGCCAGCAGTGAATCGGGGACAGCTGAGCAGTTCTTC
v_call: TRBV5-6; clone_size: .; j_call: TRBJ1-5; d_call: TRBD1; cdr3_aa: CASSLVDRGISNQPQHF; cdr3_nt: TGTGCCAGCAGCTTGGTGGACAGGGGTATAAGCAATCAGCCCCAGCATTTT
v_call: TRBV19; clone_size: .; j_call: TRBJ1-5; d_call: .; cdr3_aa: CASSIFDRFRENQPQHF; cdr3_nt: TGTGCCAGTAGTATTTTTGACAGATTCCGGGAAAATCAGCCCCAGCATTTT
v_call: TRBV9; clone_size: .; j_call: TRBJ2-1; d_call: TRBD2; cdr3_aa: CASSGGTSAYNEQFF; cdr3_nt: TGTGCCAGCAGCGGAGGGACTAGCGCCTACAATGAGCAGTTCTTC
v_call: TRBV7-6; clone_size: .; j_call: TRBJ2-1; d_call: .; cdr3_aa: CASSLATGDYNEQFF; cdr3_nt: TGTGCCAGCAGCTTAGCAACAGGAGATTACAATGAGCAGTTCTTC
v_call: TRBV2; clone_size: .; j_call: TRBJ2-2; d_call: .; cdr3_aa: CASRAGEETGELFF; cdr3_nt: TGTGCCTCCCGGGCAGGGGAGGAGACCGGGGAGCTGTTTTTT
v_call: TRBV12-3/TRBV12-4; clone_size: .; j_call: TRBJ1-6; d_call: .; cdr3_aa: CASRAILYSPLHF; cdr3_nt: TGTGCCAGCAGAGCCATCCTATATTCACCCCTCCACTTT
v_call: TRBV5-4; clone_size: .; j_call: TRBJ2-1; d_call: TRBD2; cdr3_aa: CASSARLAEQFF; cdr3_nt: TGTGCCAGCAGCGCCCGACTAGCTGAGCAGTTCTTC
v_call: TRBV12-3/TRBV12-4; clone_size: .; j_call: TRBJ2-7; d_call: .; cdr3_aa: CASSFENGVVQYF; cdr3_nt: TGTGCCAGCAGTTTTGAGAATGGGGTAGTGCAGTACTTC
v_call: TRBV2; clone_size: .; j_call: TRBJ2-1; d_call: TRBD2; cdr3_aa: CASSEGRASGRGNEQFF; cdr3_nt: TGTGCCAGCAGTGAAGGTCGAGCTAGCGGGAGGGGAAATGAGCAGTTCTTC
v_call: TRBV5-4; clone_size: .; j_call: TRBJ2-1; d_call: TRBD2; cdr3_aa: CASSLHPAGLVAYDEQFF; cdr3_nt: TGTGCCAGCAGCCTACACCCAGCCGGACTAGTCGCGTACGATGAGCAGTTCTTC
v_call: TRBV10-1; clone_size: .; j_call: TRBJ2-1; d_call: TRBD1; cdr3_aa: CASSEGQGAYNEQFF; cdr3_nt: TGCGCCAGCAGTGAGGGACAGGGAGCCTACAATGAGCAGTTCTTC
v_call: TRBV25-1; clone_size: few; j_call: TRBJ2-2; d_call: TRBD2; cdr3_aa: CASSERLAGAGGTGELFF; cdr3_nt: TGTGCCAGCAGTGAACGTCTAGCGGGCGCAGGAGGGACCGGGGAGCTGTTTTTT
v_call: TRBV5-4; clone_size: .; j_call: TRBJ2-5; d_call: TRBD2; cdr3_aa: CASSLSLAGGLETQYF; cdr3_nt: TGTGCCAGCAGCTTGTCACTAGCGGGGGGGCTAGAGACCCAGTACTTC
v_call: TRBV6-5; clone_size: .; j_call: TRBJ1-2; d_call: .; cdr3_aa: CASSQGPGQSYGYTF; cdr3_nt: TGTGCCAGCAGCCAAGGCCCTGGACAGTCCTATGGCTACACCTTC
v_call: TRBV5-6; clone_size: .; j_call: TRBJ2-1; d_call: TRBD1; cdr3_aa: CASSLGIRQGGEQFF; cdr3_nt: TGTGCCAGCAGCTTGGGAATTAGACAGGGGGGTGAGCAGTTCTTC
v_call: TRBV5-4; clone_size: .; j_call: TRBJ1-6; d_call: .; cdr3_aa: CASSPGGTTVINSPLHF; cdr3_nt: TGTGCCAGCAGCCCAGGAGGCACAACAGTGATTAATTCACCCCTCCACTTT
v_call: TRBV20-1; clone_size: .; j_call: TRBJ1-1; d_call: .; cdr3_aa: CSARDGGRAFF; cdr3_nt: TGCAGTGCTAGAGACGGGGGAAGGGCTTTCTTT
v_call: TRBV6-5; clone_size: .; j_call: TRBJ1-2; d_call: TRBD1; cdr3_aa: CASVRDRYFNYGYTF; cdr3_nt: TGTGCCAGCGTTAGGGACAGATACTTTAACTATGGCTACACCTTC